These 18 T cell receptor beta chains originate from one sample sequenced in a study of CD4 T cells in relation to SARS-CoV-2 and coronaviruses. CD4+ T cells from unexposed donors were obtained before the COVID-19 pandemic (2011-2018). The cells were cultured for approximately 10 days before CD4+ T cells were isolated. These receptors have no known antigen. The table came from immunoSEQ multiplex PCR; TCRdb's copy has only in-frame clones and leaves some out. The profile shows tens of thousands of clones, 76% of them singletons. The sequenced sample consisted of CD4+ T cells from PBMCs, cultured in vitro. The receptor source for this set is a human donor in good health.

V and J are TRBV7-9 and TRBJ2-7; 9 nucleotides match TRBD2. The germline CDR1 and CDR2 sequences are SEHNR and FQNEAQ (reference sequence). V lost 4 bases and J lost 6; bases outside the gene matches: 7. There are 14 residues in the CDR3. CDR3 protein: CASSSPGLAVEQYF. In nucleotides, the CDR3 is TGTGCCAGCAGCTCCCCGGGACTAGCTGTCGAGCAGTACTTC. Complete variable domain (other parts from reference TRBV7-9 and TRBJ2-7): DTGVSQNPRHKITKRGQNVTFRCDPISEHNRLYWYRQTLGQGPEFLTYFQNEAQLEKSRLLSDRFSAERPKGSFSTLEIQRTEQGDSAMYLCASSSPGLAVEQYFGPGTRLTVT.

This chain uses TRBV4-3 with TRBJ2-7, with D possibly TRBD2 on 7 matching bases. Germline V gene data show CDR1 as LGHNA and CDR2 as YSLEER. This CDR3 is 17 amino acids long. The germline V and J ends were trimmed by 0 bases and 3 bases, with 18 bases remaining between them. The CDR3 DNA sequence: TGCGCCAGCAGCCAAGATCGTCGTGGCGGGGGCATCTACGAGCAGTACTTC. Translation: CASSQDRRGGGIYEQYF.

Here the CDR3 reads CSVEDYTDTQYF. In DNA, the CDR3 is TGCAGCGTTGAAGACTACACAGATACGCAGTATTTT. The genes are TRBV29-1 and TRBJ2-3; the D is unclear. The CDR3 length is 12 residues. Trimming left V 0 bases short and J 2 bases short, with 3 bases between. Germline loops: CDR1 SQVTM, CDR2 ANQGSEA.

J is TRBJ2-5 and V is TRBV9; the D call may be TRBD1 or TRBD2 (5 bases each). CDR1 and CDR2 from the germline V gene are SGDLS and YYNGEE. V was pared by 0 bases and J by 5 bases, with 23 bases between. The CDR3 is made up of 18 amino acids. The CDR3 nucleotides read TGTGCCAGCAGCGTAGGCCCTCGGCGCGGCCTTGGGGGTGAGACCCAGTACTTC. Its translation is CASSVGPRRGLGGETQYF.

V gene TRBV2 combines with J gene TRBJ1-5; no reliable D call. V gave up 4 bases and J gave up 6 bases, with 16 bases separating them. CDR1 is SNHLY and CDR2 is FYNNEI in the germline V gene. This CDR3 comprises 15 residues. Here the CDR3 reads CASSGGRRLGQPQHF. In DNA form, the CDR3 reads TGTGCCAGCAGTGGAGGAAGACGACTGGGTCAGCCCCAGCATTTT.

The CDR3: CASSIKAGARNEQFF. Written as DNA, the CDR3 is TGTGCCAGTAGTATCAAAGCGGGGGCTCGGAATGAGCAGTTCTTC. The chain couples TRBV19 to TRBJ2-1; TRBD2 matches at 8 bases. J lost 7 bases, V lost 3 bases, and 8 bases had no gene match. In germline, CDR1 is LNHDA, CDR2 SQIVND (reference sequence). This CDR3 region has 15 residues.

The V gene is TRBV3-1 (or the pseudogene TRBV3-2), the J gene TRBJ1-5, with 9 bases matching TRBD1. Germline lookup yields CDR1 LGHDT and CDR2 YNNKEL (reference sequence). The junction had 5 bases not matched to a gene; V was cut back by 4 bases and J by 7 bases. The length of the CDR3 is 14 residues. The CDR3 DNA reads TGTGCCAGCAGCCCGGGACAGGGTGACCAGCCCCAGCATTTT. Its translation is CASSPGQGDQPQHF.

CDR3 sequence: CASSLGGDRYEQYF. DNA for the CDR3: TGCGCCAGCAGCTTGGGAGGGGACAGGTACGAGCAGTACTTC. The chain couples TRBV5-1 to TRBJ2-7, with TRBD1 identical over 8 bases. The CDR3 loop spans 14 amino acids. Trimming at V came to 0 bases and at J to 4 bases, leaving 3 bases not matched to a gene. CDR1 is SGHRS, CDR2 YFSETQ, per germline.

This clone was counted a few times. V and J are TRBV6-6 and TRBJ2-1, with D perhaps matching TRBD2 (5 bases). Trimming took 6 bases from V and 6 from J, leaving 18 bases between them. CDR1 and CDR2 (germline): MNHNY, SVGAGI (reference sequence). The CDR3 is 15 residues long. The CDR3 DNA is TGTGCCAGCAGCCGCCCGGGTAGCGTAGCCAATGAGCAGTTCTTC. It translates to CASSRPGSVANEQFF.

The chain joins TRBV29-1 to TRBJ2-5, with 12 nucleotides matching TRBD2. Germline trimming cut 7 bases from V and 4 bases from J; bases unmatched to any gene: 7. The CDR3 totals 14 residues. From germline, CDR1 is SQVTM and CDR2 ANQGSEA. This CDR3 reads CSAASGRVRETQYF. CDR3 sequence (DNA): TGCAGCGCTGCTAGCGGGAGGGTGCGAGAGACCCAGTACTTC.

The V call is TRBV6-4, the J call TRBJ2-2, with D possibly being TRBD1 (5 bases). Germline V gene lookup returns CDR1 MRHNA and CDR2 SNTAGT. This CDR3 is built from 14 residues. V shed 3 bases and J shed 1 base, with 6 bases lying between them. Written as DNA, the CDR3 is TGTGCCAGCAGTGAAGACAGGAACACCGGGGAGCTGTTTTTT. Residues: CASSEDRNTGELFF.

About this clone: At one end, the junction sequence differs from germline, possibly due to a read error. The chain carries TRBV6-1 and TRBJ2-3; 7 nucleotides align to TRBD2. The CDR3 has 14 residues. Germline V gives CDR1 MNHNS, CDR2 SASEGT. This chain's CDR3 is CASREAGHTDTQYF. CDR3 nucleotides: TGTGCCAGCAGGGAAGCGGGGCACACAGATACGCAGTATTTT.

The J gene is TRBJ2-7, the V gene TRBV5-6; TRBD1 aligns across 9 bases. The CDR3 totals 15 residues. The trim removed 0 bases at V and 3 bases at J, leaving 4 bases unmatched. Germline V gene sequence: CDR1 SGHDT, CDR2 YYEEEE. The CDR3 region has the DNA TGTGCCAGCAGCTTGGGGCCGGGACAGGGCTACGAGCAGTACTTC. It translates to CASSLGPGQGYEQYF.

The chain joins TRBV9 to TRBJ2-1; D unclear. The CDR3 is 14 amino acids. The V and J ends lost 4 bases and 8 bases respectively, with 16 bases between them. Germline CDR1 is SGDLS and CDR2 is YYNGEE. The CDR3 region is CASSLGPKGYEQFF. The CDR3, as DNA: TGTGCCAGCAGCCTCGGGCCCAAGGGATATGAGCAGTTCTTC.

This chain uses TRBV5-4 with TRBJ2-1, with D unclear. Trimming cost V 1 base and J 10 bases, with 12 bases left between them. The CDR3 is 13 residues long. Germline V gene lookup returns CDR1 SGHNT and CDR2 YYREEE (reference sequence). The CDR3 coding sequence is TGTGCCAGCAGCTTGATGGGTCAAAGGGAGCAGTTCTTC. Amino acids: CASSLMGQREQFF.

CDR3 DNA sequence: TGTGCCATCAGTTCTGTGACAGGGGGCCACACTGAAGCTTTCTTT. It specifies CAISSVTGGHTEAFF. The gene calls are TRBV10-3 and TRBJ1-1, with 10 bases aligning to TRBD1. The junction had 6 bases not matched to a gene; V was cut back by 5 bases and J by 3 bases. Germline V CDR1 and CDR2: ENHRY, SYGVKD. The CDR3 is 15 residues long.

V is TRBV5-1 and J is TRBJ2-7; D may match TRBD1 or TRBD2 (6 bases each). Germline V CDR1 and CDR2: SGHRS, YFSETQ. The CDR3 covers 15 residues. V was shortened by 3 bases and J by 3 bases, with 16 bases between the two germline ends. The CDR3 DNA is TGCGCCAGCAGCTCGGAGGGGGTGAGTAGCTACGAGCAGTACTTC. This encodes CASSSEGVSSYEQYF.

The rearrangement uses TRBV5-1 and TRBJ2-5, with 7 bases identical to TRBD2. The CDR3 totals 16 residues. Looked up from germline, CDR1 is SGHRS and CDR2 is YFSETQ. V dropped 4 bases and J dropped 4; count of bases not matched to a gene: 13. The CDR3 nucleotides read TGCGCCAGCAGCGTCGGAGGCGGGAGCGTCCGAGAGACCCAGTACTTC. It specifies CASSVGGGSVRETQYF.